This TCR beta chain was obtained from a study of cytomegalovirus exposure and HLA in healthy donors. Study summary: Among 398 genotyped donors, about 83% fell in the Caucasian-associated ancestry cluster. Study results and caveats: Under in vitro conditions, a few CMV-associated chains were confirmed as specific for CMV antigens.

J was trimmed by 4 bases and V by 5 bases; bases with no gene match: 10. Germline loops: CDR1 MNHNY, CDR2 SVGAGI (reference sequence). This CDR3 has 15 residues. Both 60 Vbeta primers and 13 Jbeta primers went into the PCR. The assay was immunoSEQ multiplex PCR, and TCRdb's table has in-frame clones only and misses some. Here the sample spans about 160,000 clones, 60% to 80% being singletons. Comment on this clone: Its antigen is as yet unknown.

The specimen sequenced was PBMCs. This TCR derives from a male donor in good health and CMV-seronegative. V gene TRBV6-6 combines with J gene TRBJ2-5; 7 bases align to TRBD2. This CDR3 reads CASSPLGGYRETQYF. The CDR3 DNA sequence: TGTGCCAGCAGTCCCCTGGGAGGGTATAGAGAGACCCAGTACTTC.